One T cell receptor (beta chain) is described in this entry. This sample is part of a study of radiotherapy plus CTLA-4 blockade in lung cancer. With 3 bases removed from V and 4 bases from J, the gap between germline ends came to 16 bases. CDR1 is MNHNS and CDR2 is SASEGT in the germline V gene. The CDR3 spans 16 residues. Method: immunoSEQ multiplex PCR; TCRdb's copy keeps in-frame clones and lacks some. Of tens of thousands of clones listed, 70% to 85% are singletons. The sequence was obtained from a human donor with non-small cell lung cancer who had a complete response to radiotherapy plus ipilimumab. This chain connects TRBV6-1 to TRBJ1-5; no reliable D call. The specimen comprised peripheral blood, sampled from a patient treated with radiotherapy plus ipilimumab. The CDR3 is CASSEFRLGLNQPQHF. Here the CDR3 DNA reads TGTGCCAGCAGTGAGTTCAGGTTGGGGTTAAATCAGCCCCAGCATTTT.